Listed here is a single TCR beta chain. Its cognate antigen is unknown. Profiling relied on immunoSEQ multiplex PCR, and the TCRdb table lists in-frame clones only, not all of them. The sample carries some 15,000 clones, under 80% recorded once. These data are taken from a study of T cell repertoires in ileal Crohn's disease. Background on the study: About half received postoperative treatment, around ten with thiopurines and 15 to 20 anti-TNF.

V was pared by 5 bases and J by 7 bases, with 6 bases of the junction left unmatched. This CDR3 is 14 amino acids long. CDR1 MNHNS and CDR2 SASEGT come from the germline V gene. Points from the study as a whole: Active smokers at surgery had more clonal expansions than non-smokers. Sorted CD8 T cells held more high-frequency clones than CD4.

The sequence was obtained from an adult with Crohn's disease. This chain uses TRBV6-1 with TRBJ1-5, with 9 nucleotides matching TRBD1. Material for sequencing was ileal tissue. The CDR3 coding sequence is TGTGCCAGCAGTCCGGGACAGGGCGGGCAGCCCCAGCATTTT. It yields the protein CASSPGQGGQPQHF.